This T cell receptor (beta chain) appears in the sequencing data of a study of blood T cell repertoires in COVID-19. About the research overall: The samples span acute and convalescent COVID-19 from the United States, Italy and Spain.

Germline CDR1 reads SGDLS; CDR2 reads YYNGEE. V gave up 3 bases and J gave up 10 bases; unmatched junction bases: 11. This CDR3 has 14 amino acids. Clones were read by immunoSEQ multiplex PCR, and TCRdb kept only the in-frame ones, dropping some. The table has about 300,000 clones, roughly 86% seen once. The chain couples TRBV9 to TRBJ1-1; 8 positions match TRBD1. The sequence came from a woman aged 50 to 60 who had been exposed to COVID-19. The source material was PBMCs or T cells enriched from blood (not recorded which). CDR3 in DNA: TGTGCCAGCAGCGAGAAGGGTCAGGGGGCTCGAGCTTTCTTT. This translates into CASSEKGQGARAFF.